This TCR beta chain came from a study of shared clonotypes between healthy human individuals. Here immunoSEQ multiplex PCR was the method, and the copy in TCRdb shows in-frame clones only, minus some. The sample yields roughly 2.5 million clones, roughly nine tenths seen once. CDR1 and CDR2 from the germline V gene are GTSNPN and SVGIG (reference sequence). Trimming removed 5 bases from V and 4 bases from J; junction bases left unmatched: 10. The CDR3 spans 15 residues. The sequenced sample was naive CD4+ T cells sorted from blood. Subset defined: CD45RA+ positively selected. The rearrangement joins TRBV30 to TRBJ2-3; 9 nucleotides match TRBD1. The TCR was taken from a man between 18 and 35 years old in good health. CDR3: CAWAFPGQGPDTQYF. The DNA for the CDR3 is TGTGCCTGGGCATTCCCGGGACAGGGCCCAGATACGCAGTATTTT.